This T cell receptor (beta chain) was found in a study of Ad26.COV2.S vaccination and SARS-CoV-2 variants. General study points: Estimates derived from TCR breadth and depth analyses may have underestimated total T cell responses. Following vaccination, spike-specific CD8+ and CD4+ T cell responses reportedly exhibited substantial breadth.

CDR1 and CDR2 (germline): SGHNT, YENEEA. This CDR3 has 13 residues. Trimming took 2 bases from V and 8 from J, leaving 10 bases between them. As for this clone: Its antigen is undetermined.

Produced via immunoSEQ multiplex PCR; TCRdb's table is partial and in-frame only. The table shows fewer than 150,000 clones, with 80% to 90% occurring only once. This clonotype was obtained from a human donor who had recovered from COVID-19. The sample consisted of peripheral blood, taken after recovery from COVID-19. The chain is built from TRBV11-3 and TRBJ2-1; D may be TRBD1 (6 bases). CDR3 residues: CASSLRTDHEQFF. The CDR3 region has the DNA TGTGCCAGCAGCTTAAGGACAGACCATGAGCAGTTCTTC.